Listed here are 6 T cell receptor beta chains from one sample, sequenced in a study of radiation and T cells in renal cell carcinoma. Time point denoted: blood 2 weeks post-SBRT. Stated treatment: 15 Gy SBRT to primary tumor, nephrectomy 4 weeks later. The method was immunoSEQ multiplex PCR; TCRdb's version includes in-frame clones alone and lacks a portion of them. The repertoire holds 100,000 to 150,000 clones, with approximately 85% as singletons. The sequencing used blood, collected from a patient whose treatment included radiotherapy and nephrectomy. These receptor sequences come from a man in his forties or fifties with renal cell carcinoma.

This clone was picked up one time. The chain has TRBV19 and TRBJ2-7; D is undetermined. V was pared by 2 bases and J by 1 base, with 12 bases between. Per the germline V gene, CDR1 is LNHDA and CDR2 is SQIVND (reference sequence). The CDR3 contains 15 residues. CDR3 sequence reads: CASSISAAGSYEQYF. The CDR3 DNA reads as TGTGCCAGTAGTATAAGCGCAGCCGGATCCTACGAGCAGTACTTC.

The rearrangement links TRBV4-3 to TRBJ2-2; D might be TRBD2 (5 bases). The CDR3 spans 15 residues. Germline V lookup: CDR1 LGHNA, CDR2 YSLEER. The V end was cut by 6 bases, the J end by 3 bases, with 14 bases between. CDR3 sequence (DNA): TGCGCCAGCAGTCCCGGGGTATTGGACACCGGGGAGCTGTTTTTT. Its protein is CASSPGVLDTGELFF.

There are many counts of this clone. This chain joins TRBV7-9 and TRBJ2-3; possible D gene TRBD1, 6 bases. Trimming took off 4 bases at V and 5 bases at J, with 10 bases between the two ends. The germline gives CDR1 SEHNR, CDR2 FQNEAQ (reference sequence). CDR3 size: 13 residues. CDR3 protein: CASSWAQGDTQYF. DNA for the CDR3: TGTGCCAGCAGCTGGGCACAGGGAGATACGCAGTATTTT.

This clone was seen a handful of times. The chain employs TRBV7-2 and TRBJ1-2, with D perhaps TRBD1 (6 bases). Germline V gene data show CDR1 as SGHTA and CDR2 as FQGNSA. The CDR3 length is 15 residues. V dropped 1 base and J dropped 2 bases, with 11 bases sitting between them. CDR3 DNA: TGTGCCAGCAGCTTAGAGGGGGTGGGAAACTATGGCTACACCTTC. Translating it yields CASSLEGVGNYGYTF.

V and J are TRBV4-2 and TRBJ1-5, with D perhaps matching TRBD1 (5 bases). Trimming removed 1 base from V and 0 bases from J, with 10 bases in between. This CDR3 comprises 16 residues. Germline V lookup: CDR1 LGHNA, CDR2 YNFKEQ. In DNA form, the CDR3 reads TGTGCCAGCAGCCAAGGAAAGGGGCATAGCAATCAGCCCCAGCATTTT. Translation gives CASSQGKGHSNQPQHF.

The J gene is TRBJ2-3, the V gene TRBV5-1; D gene uncertain. There are 15 residues in the CDR3. Trimming stripped 0 bases from V and 3 bases from J, with 11 bases between. Germline-derived CDR1 and CDR2 are SGHRS and YFSETQ. As DNA, the CDR3 is TGCGCCAGCAGCTTGGATACCCCGGCGACAGATACGCAGTATTTT. Encoded protein: CASSLDTPATDTQYF.